A selection of T cell receptor beta chains follows, all from one sample in a study of CD8 T cells in Susac syndrome. TCRdb re-derived calls from the immunoSEQ multiplex PCR reads in MiXCR, one entry per CDR3 protein. The sample records around 130,000 distinct CDR3 sequences, around 94% being singletons. The sequenced sample was CD8+ T cells from PBMCs. Receptors originate from a human donor with Susac syndrome. Each CDR3 is given with its conserved first and last residue. A D gene is named only where the DNA matches it firmly. The size entry is marked missing in some rows and otherwise reads once, few, many or a size class.

j_call clone_size v_call d_call cdr3_aa cdr3_nt
TRBJ2-7 once TRBV9 . CASSVGDSSRGEQYF TGTGCCAGCAGCGTAGGGGACTCCTCCAGGGGCGAGCAGTACTTC
TRBJ2-7 . TRBV25-1 . CASSAKGSTLEQYF TGTGCCAGCAGTGCTAAAGGATCTACCCTCGAGCAGTACTTC
TRBJ1-2 . TRBV27 . CASSLFGGIDGYTF TGTGCCAGCAGTTTGTTTGGGGGGATCGATGGCTACACCTTC
TRBJ2-1 . TRBV6-6 . CASHSGGGPYNEQFF TGTGCCAGCCATTCGGGCGGGGGCCCCTACAATGAGCAGTTCTTC
TRBJ1-2 once TRBV14 TRBD1 CASSQDLLGQGKNDYGYTF TGTGCCAGCAGCCAAGATCTATTGGGACAGGGGAAGAATGACTATGGCTACACCTTC
TRBJ1-2 . TRBV30 . CAWSDDPVSYGYTF TGTGCCTGGAGTGATGACCCCGTGAGCTATGGCTACACCTTC
TRBJ1-1 . TRBV2 . CASYGGRAVNTEAFF TGTGCCAGCTATGGCGGCCGGGCGGTGAACACTGAAGCTTTCTTT
TRBJ2-5 . TRBV12-3/TRBV12-4 . CASTRGETQYF TGTGCCAGCACCCGAGGGGAGACCCAGTACTTC
TRBJ2-7 . TRBV29-1 . CSAQQESGEQYF TGCAGCGCCCAACAGGAGAGTGGCGAGCAGTACTTC
TRBJ2-3 . TRBV12-5 TRBD1 CASGSFRQGGSLDTDTQYF TGTGCTAGTGGTTCTTTCAGACAGGGGGGGTCTCTAGACACAGATACGCAGTATTTT
TRBJ2-5 . TRBV6-1 TRBD2 CASSEARLAAQETQYF TGTGCCAGCAGTGAAGCGCGGCTAGCGGCCCAAGAGACCCAGTACTTC
TRBJ1-5 . TRBV20-1 TRBD1 CSASSGTGRDQPQHF TGCAGTGCTAGTTCCGGGACAGGGAGAGATCAGCCCCAGCATTTT
TRBJ1-5 . TRBV25-1 TRBD1 CASSESGQGPVDSNQPQHF TGTGCCAGCAGTGAATCGGGACAGGGGCCCGTTGATAGCAATCAGCCCCAGCATTTT
TRBJ2-1 . TRBV7-2 . CASSNGLGGYNEQFF TGTGCCAGCAGCAATGGACTTGGGGGCTACAATGAGCAGTTCTTC